This T cell receptor (beta chain) was recorded in a study of T cells in Graves' hyperthyroidism and ophthalmopathy. Study conclusions and caveats: The model forecast ophthalmopathy, anticipating it by a median approximately 6 months before onset.

Each diagnosis was grounded in clinical symptoms, serum thyroxine and TRAb, thyroid ultrasound, and orbital computed tomography. This sample holds PBMCs from under 11 ml fresh peripheral blood. The CDR3 regions of TCR beta were amplified from RNA transcripts. HTBI primers were the set used in a first-round RT-PCR of the TCR CDR3. One entry per CDR3 protein results from TCRdb running MiXCR on the multiplex PCR reads. The sample has hundreds of thousands of distinct CDR3 sequences, 14% to 15% seen once. Germline CDR1 is MNHNS and CDR2 is SASEGT. V dropped 5 bases and J dropped 9; count of bases not matched to a gene: 10. This CDR3 is built from 15 residues. The sample holds many counts of this clonotype. Antigen unknown.

The sequenced material came from blood. The gene calls are TRBV6-1 and TRBJ1-6; 7 bases line up with TRBD1. The origin of this receptor is a man between 18 and 35 years old with Graves' ophthalmopathy. The DNA for the CDR3 is TGTGCCAGCAGTTACTCCGGGACAGAGGGTTCACCCCTCCACTTT. Residues: CASSYSGTEGSPLHF.